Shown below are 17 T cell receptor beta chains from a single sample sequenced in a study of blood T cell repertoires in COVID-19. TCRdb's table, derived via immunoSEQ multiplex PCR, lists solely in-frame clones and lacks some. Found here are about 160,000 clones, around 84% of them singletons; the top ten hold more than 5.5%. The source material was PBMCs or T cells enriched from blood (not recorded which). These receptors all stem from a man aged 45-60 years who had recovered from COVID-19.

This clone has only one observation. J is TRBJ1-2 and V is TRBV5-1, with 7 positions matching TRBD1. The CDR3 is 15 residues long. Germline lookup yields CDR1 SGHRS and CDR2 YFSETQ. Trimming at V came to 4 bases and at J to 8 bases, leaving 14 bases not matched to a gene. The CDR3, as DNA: TGCGCCAGCAGCGATTTACAGGGGATAAAGGGAGGCTACACCTTC. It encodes CASSDLQGIKGGYTF.

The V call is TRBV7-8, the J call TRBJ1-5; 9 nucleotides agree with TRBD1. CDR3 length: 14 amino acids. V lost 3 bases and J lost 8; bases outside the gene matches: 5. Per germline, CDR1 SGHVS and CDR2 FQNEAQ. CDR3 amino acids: CASSFGQGREPQHF. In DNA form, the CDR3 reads TGTGCCAGCAGCTTTGGACAGGGGAGAGAGCCCCAGCATTTT.

CDR3 DNA sequence: TGCGCCAGCAGCTTGGCAGTCGGGAGCTCCTACGAGCAGTACTTC. Translated: CASSLAVGSSYEQYF. The gene calls are TRBV5-1 and TRBJ2-7, with D possibly being TRBD2 (6 bases). Trimming cost V 0 bases and J 0 bases, with 10 bases left between them. The CDR3 spans 15 residues. The germline V gene encodes CDR1 SGHRS and CDR2 YFSETQ.

The CDR3 sequence is CASSVDQINSPLHF. The CDR3 DNA reads as TGTGCCAGCAGCGTAGATCAGATTAATTCACCCCTCCACTTT. The chain employs TRBV9 and TRBJ1-6; D gene unclear. This CDR3 has 14 amino acids. Trimming cost V 0 bases and J 6 bases, with 7 bases left between them. Germline V gene lookup returns CDR1 SGDLS and CDR2 YYNGEE.

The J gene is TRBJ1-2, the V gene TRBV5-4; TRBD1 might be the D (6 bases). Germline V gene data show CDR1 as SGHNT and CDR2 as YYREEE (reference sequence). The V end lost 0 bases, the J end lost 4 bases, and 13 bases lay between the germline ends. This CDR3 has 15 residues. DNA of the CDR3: TGTGCCAGCAGCTTGGGCCAGGGGAGACTCTATGGCTACACCTTC. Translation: CASSLGQGRLYGYTF. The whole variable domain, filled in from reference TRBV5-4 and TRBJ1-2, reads ETGVTQSPTHLIKTRGQQVTLRCSSQSGHNTVSWYQQALGQGPQFIFQYYREEENGRGNFPPRFSGLQFPNYSSELNVNALELDDSALYLCASSLGQGRLYGYTFGSGTRLTVV.

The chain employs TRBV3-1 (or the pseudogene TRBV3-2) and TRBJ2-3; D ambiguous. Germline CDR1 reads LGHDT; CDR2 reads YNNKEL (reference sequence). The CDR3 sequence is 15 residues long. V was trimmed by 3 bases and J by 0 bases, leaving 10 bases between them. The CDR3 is CASSHPFVSTDTQYF. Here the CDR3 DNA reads TGTGCCAGCAGCCACCCCTTTGTTAGCACAGATACGCAGTATTTT.

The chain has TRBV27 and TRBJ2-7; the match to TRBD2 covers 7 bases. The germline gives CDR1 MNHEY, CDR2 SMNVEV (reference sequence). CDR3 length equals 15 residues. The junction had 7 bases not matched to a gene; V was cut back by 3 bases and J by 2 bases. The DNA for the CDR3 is TGTGCCAGCAGTTTGTTGGGGAGGGGAACCTACGAGCAGTACTTC. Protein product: CASSLLGRGTYEQYF.

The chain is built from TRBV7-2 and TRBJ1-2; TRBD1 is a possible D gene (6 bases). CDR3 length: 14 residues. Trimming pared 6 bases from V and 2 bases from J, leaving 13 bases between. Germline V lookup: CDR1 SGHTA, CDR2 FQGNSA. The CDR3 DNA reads TGTGCCAGCAGTACTCGGGACAACAACTATGGCTACACCTTC. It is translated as CASSTRDNNYGYTF.

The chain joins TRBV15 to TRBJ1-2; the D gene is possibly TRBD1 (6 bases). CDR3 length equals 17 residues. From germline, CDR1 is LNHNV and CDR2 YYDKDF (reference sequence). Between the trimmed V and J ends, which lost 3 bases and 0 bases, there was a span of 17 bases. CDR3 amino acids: CATSSTGQQVSNYGYTF. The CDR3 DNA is TGTGCCACCAGCAGTACGGGACAACAAGTGTCTAACTATGGCTACACCTTC.

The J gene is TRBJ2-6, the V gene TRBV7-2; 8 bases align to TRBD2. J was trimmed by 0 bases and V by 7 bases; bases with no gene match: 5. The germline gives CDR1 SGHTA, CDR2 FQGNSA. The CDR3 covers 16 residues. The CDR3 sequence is CASTREGPSGANVLTF. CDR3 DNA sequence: TGTGCCAGCACTCGGGAGGGCCCCTCTGGGGCCAACGTCCTGACTTTC.

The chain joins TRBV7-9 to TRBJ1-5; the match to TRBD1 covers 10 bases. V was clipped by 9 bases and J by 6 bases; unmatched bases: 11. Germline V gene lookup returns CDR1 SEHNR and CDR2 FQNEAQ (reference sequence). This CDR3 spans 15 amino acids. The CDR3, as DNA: TGTGCCAGTCGGGACAGGGGAGGATTCCGTCAGCCCCAGCATTTT. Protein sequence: CASRDRGGFRQPQHF.

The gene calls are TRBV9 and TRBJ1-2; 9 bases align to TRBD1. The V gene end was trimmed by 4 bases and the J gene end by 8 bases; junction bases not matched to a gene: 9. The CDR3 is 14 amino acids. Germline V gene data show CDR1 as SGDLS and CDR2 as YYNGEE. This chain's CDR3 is CASSTQQGAGGYTF. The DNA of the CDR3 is TGTGCCAGCAGCACACAACAGGGGGCGGGCGGCTACACCTTC. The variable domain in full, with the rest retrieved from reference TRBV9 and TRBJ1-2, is DSGVTQTPKHLITATGQRVTLRCSPRSGDLSVYWYQQSLDQGLQFLIQYYNGEERAKGNILERFSAQQFPDLHSELNLSSLELGDSALYFCASSTQQGAGGYTFGSGTRLTVV.

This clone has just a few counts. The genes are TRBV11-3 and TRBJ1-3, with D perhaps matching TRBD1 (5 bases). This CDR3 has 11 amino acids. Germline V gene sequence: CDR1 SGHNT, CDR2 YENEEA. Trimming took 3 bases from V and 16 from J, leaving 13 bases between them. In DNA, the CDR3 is TGTGCCAGCAGCTTTGGGGCGTTCACCTATTTT. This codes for CASSFGAFTYF.

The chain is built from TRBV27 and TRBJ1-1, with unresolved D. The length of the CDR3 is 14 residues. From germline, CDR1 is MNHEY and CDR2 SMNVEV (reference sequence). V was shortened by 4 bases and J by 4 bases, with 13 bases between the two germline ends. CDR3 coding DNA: TGTGCCAGCAGTTCCGGACTACGGGGCACTGAAGCTTTCTTT. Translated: CASSSGLRGTEAFF.

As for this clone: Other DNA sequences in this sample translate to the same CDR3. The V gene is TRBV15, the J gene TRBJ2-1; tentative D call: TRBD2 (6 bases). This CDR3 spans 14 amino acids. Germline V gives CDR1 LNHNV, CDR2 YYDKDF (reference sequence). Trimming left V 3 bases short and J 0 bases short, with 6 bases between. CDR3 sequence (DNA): TGTGCCACCAGCAGGGGGGGCTCCTACAATGAGCAGTTCTTC. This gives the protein CATSRGGSYNEQFF.

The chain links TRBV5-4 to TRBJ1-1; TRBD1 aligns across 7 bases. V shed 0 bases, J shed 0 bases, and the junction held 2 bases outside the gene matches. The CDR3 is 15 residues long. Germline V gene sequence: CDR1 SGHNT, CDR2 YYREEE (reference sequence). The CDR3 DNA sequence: TGTGCCAGCAGCTTGGAGGGGGCAATGAACACTGAAGCTTTCTTT. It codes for CASSLEGAMNTEAFF.

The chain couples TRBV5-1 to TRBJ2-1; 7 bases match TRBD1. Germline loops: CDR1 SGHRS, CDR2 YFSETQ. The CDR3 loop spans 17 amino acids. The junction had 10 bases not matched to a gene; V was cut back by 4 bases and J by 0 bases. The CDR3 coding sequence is TGCGCCAGCAGCGCTCGAACGGGACAGAGCTCCTACAATGAGCAGTTCTTC. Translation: CASSARTGQSSYNEQFF.